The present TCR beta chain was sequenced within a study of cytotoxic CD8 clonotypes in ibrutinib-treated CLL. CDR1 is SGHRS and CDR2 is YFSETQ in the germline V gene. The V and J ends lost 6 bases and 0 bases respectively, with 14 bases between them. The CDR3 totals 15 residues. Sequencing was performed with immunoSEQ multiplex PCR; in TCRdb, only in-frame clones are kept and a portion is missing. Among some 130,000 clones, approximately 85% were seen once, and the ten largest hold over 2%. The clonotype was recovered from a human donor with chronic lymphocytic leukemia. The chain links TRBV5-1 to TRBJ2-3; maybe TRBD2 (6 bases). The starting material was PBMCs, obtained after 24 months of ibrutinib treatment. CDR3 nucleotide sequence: TGCGCCAGCAAGGATGCGGGGCTTAGCACAGATACGCAGTATTTT. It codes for CASKDAGLSTDTQYF.